The 17 T cell receptor beta chains below were found in one sample sequenced in a study of cytomegalovirus exposure and HLA in healthy donors. Sequencing was performed with immunoSEQ multiplex PCR; in TCRdb, only in-frame clones are kept and a portion is missing. The sample contains 50,000 to 65,000 clones, 96% of which appear only once. The specimen sequenced was PBMCs. The receptors stem from a woman aged 18-29 years in good health and CMV-seronegative.

The genes are TRBV25-1 and TRBJ2-1; tentatively, D is TRBD1 (6 bases). The V gene lost 2 bases and the J gene lost 2 bases, with 13 bases spanning the gap. The CDR3 is 16 residues long. Germline CDR1 is MGHDK and CDR2 is SYGVNS. CDR3 DNA sequence: TGTGCCAGCAGTGAAACAACAGGGATAACCTACAATGAGCAGTTCTTC. It specifies CASSETTGITYNEQFF.

This sequence joins TRBV6-4 and TRBJ2-2, with 8 bases aligning to TRBD1. Germline V gives CDR1 MRHNA, CDR2 SNTAGT. Losses at the gene ends were 6 bases for V and 3 bases for J; bases not matched to a gene: 12. CDR3 length: 17 amino acids. The CDR3 DNA sequence: TGTGCCAGCAGACGCCGGGCAGGGGGCGTGGACACCGGGGAGCTGTTTTTT. Its protein product is CASRRRAGGVDTGELFF.

The chain carries TRBV5-1 and TRBJ2-5, with 10 bases lining up with TRBD2. With V trimmed by 0 bases and J by 7 bases, 0 bases remained unmatched. Germline-derived CDR1 and CDR2 are SGHRS and YFSETQ. The CDR3 loop spans 13 amino acids. The CDR3 DNA sequence: TGCGCCAGCAGCTTGGTAGCGGGGGGGACCCAGTACTTC. Translating gives CASSLVAGGTQYF.

The V and J genes are TRBV7-2 and TRBJ1-4; 9 bases are a match to TRBD1. V shed 7 bases and J 10 bases; nucleotides not matched to a gene: 16. This CDR3 contains 16 residues. The germline V gene has CDR1 SGHTA and CDR2 FQGNSA. The CDR3 spells CASTTPTGTGIGKLFF. The CDR3 coding sequence is TGTGCCAGCACCACCCCAACCGGGACAGGGATAGGAAAACTGTTTTTT.

V is TRBV5-8 and J is TRBJ2-1; tentatively, D is TRBD1 (5 bases). Germline assignment: CDR1 SGHTS and CDR2 YDEGEE. The length of the CDR3 is 14 residues. V shed 0 bases and J shed 3 bases, with 7 bases lying between them. Here the CDR3 reads CASSLVQGYNEQFF. In nucleotides, the CDR3 is TGTGCCAGCAGCTTGGTTCAGGGCTACAATGAGCAGTTCTTC. Together with reference TRBV5-8 and TRBJ2-1, the CDR3 gives the full variable domain: EAGVTQSPTHLIKTRGQQATLRCSPISGHTSVYWYQQALGLGLQFLLWYDEGEERNRGNFPPRFSGRQFPNYSSELNVNALELEDSALYLCASSLVQGYNEQFFGPGTRLTVL.

V usage is TRBV5-6 and J usage is TRBJ2-7, with 7 bases that match TRBD1. CDR3 length: 11 residues. CDR1 and CDR2 from the germline V gene are SGHDT and YYEEEE. The J segment lost 10 bases and the V segment lost 4 bases, leaving 5 bases of the junction unmatched. The CDR3 sequence is CASSQGVRQYF. CDR3 DNA: TGTGCCAGCAGCCAGGGGGTGCGCCAGTACTTC.

This chain joins TRBV29-1 and TRBJ1-3, with 11 positions matching TRBD1. Per germline, CDR1 SQVTM and CDR2 ANQGSEA. J gave up 1 base and V 7 bases, and 9 bases lay outside the gene matches. The CDR3 is 16 amino acids. CDR3 nucleotide sequence: TGCAGCGGGACAGGGGGCCGCTCCGGGTCTGGAAACACCATATATTTT. Translating it yields CSGTGGRSGSGNTIYF.

The V and J genes are TRBV7-3 and TRBJ2-3, with D possibly being TRBD2 (6 bases). Germline V gene data show CDR1 as SGHTA and CDR2 as FQGTGA. The V end was cut by 2 bases, the J end by 5 bases, with 14 bases between. The CDR3 runs to 15 residues. For the CDR3, the DNA is TGTGCCAGCAGCTTAGTCGGGGTGGGGGGAGATACGCAGTATTTT. The encoded protein is CASSLVGVGGDTQYF.

This CDR3 reads CASSSQSYEQYF. The CDR3 DNA follows: TGTGCCAGTAGTAGCCAGTCATACGAGCAGTACTTC. The J gene is TRBJ2-7, the V gene TRBV19, with unresolved D. Germline V lookup: CDR1 LNHDA, CDR2 SQIVND (reference sequence). The CDR3 sequence is 12 residues long. V was shortened by 4 bases and J by 4 bases, with 8 bases between the two germline ends.

The chain's CDR3 is CAWSRGPYNEQFF. For the CDR3, the DNA is TGTGCCTGGAGTCGCGGCCCCTACAATGAGCAGTTCTTC. V and J are TRBV30 and TRBJ2-1; D gene unclear. The length of the CDR3 is 13 residues. Germline CDR1 and CDR2: GTSNPN and SVGIG (reference sequence). Trimming left V 2 bases short and J 2 bases short, with 7 bases between.

This sequence joins TRBV10-3 and TRBJ2-5; 8 bases match TRBD2. From germline, CDR1 is ENHRY and CDR2 SYGVKD. V dropped 6 bases and J dropped 13; count of bases not matched to a gene: 10. This CDR3 is 12 amino acids long. CDR3 DNA sequence: TGTGCCATCAGAGAAACTAGCGGCCCGGGGTACTTC. Amino acid sequence: CAIRETSGPGYF.

This clone was recorded only once. The CDR3 DNA reads TGTGCCAGCAGCTCGGGATGGTATGGCTACACCTTC. It yields the protein CASSSGWYGYTF. The chain recombines TRBV28 with TRBJ1-2; no clear D. Germline V gives CDR1 MDHEN, CDR2 SYDVKM. The CDR3 is 12 amino acids. With 6 bases removed from V and 5 bases from J, the gap between germline ends came to 10 bases.

The chain has TRBV28 and TRBJ2-7; 9 bases align to TRBD2. The CDR3 has 16 amino acids. Germline V lookup: CDR1 MDHEN, CDR2 SYDVKM. Trimming cost V 3 bases and J 3 bases; bases outside gene matches: 9. As DNA, the CDR3 is TGTGCCAGCAGTTTGGGAGCTAGCGGGATCCTCTACGAGCAGTACTTC. It specifies CASSLGASGILYEQYF.

The V gene is TRBV4-2, the J gene TRBJ2-3, with 7 bases matching TRBD2. The V segment lost 0 bases and the J segment 2 bases; nucleotides outside the gene matches: 8. Germline CDR1 LGHNA, CDR2 YNFKEQ. This CDR3 spans 17 amino acids. This CDR3 is CASSQDMVGGPTDTQYF. In DNA form, the CDR3 reads TGTGCCAGCAGCCAAGATATGGTGGGAGGGCCCACAGATACGCAGTATTTT.

The CDR3, as DNA: TGTGCCAGCAGCTCCACACCGGGCGGCGGGGAAGATACGCAGTATTTT. It codes for CASSSTPGGGEDTQYF. V is TRBV11-1 and J is TRBJ2-3, with a possible D match to TRBD2 (6 bases). The CDR3 loop spans 16 amino acids. Germline V lookup: CDR1 SGHAT, CDR2 FQDESV (reference sequence). The V and J ends lost 4 bases and 5 bases respectively, with 19 bases between them.

The chain joins TRBV29-1 to TRBJ1-1; no clear D gene. The germline V and J ends were trimmed by 4 bases and 0 bases, with 12 bases remaining between them. Germline V gene sequence: CDR1 SQVTM, CDR2 ANQGSEA. CDR3 size: 14 residues. The CDR3 nucleotides are TGCAGCGTTGGCCCCAAGCTTATGAACACTGAAGCTTTCTTT. Encoded protein: CSVGPKLMNTEAFF.

The chain joins TRBV18 to TRBJ1-2; D call uncertain. The V gene lost 3 bases and the J gene lost 8 bases, with 10 bases spanning the gap. Looked up from germline, CDR1 is KGHSH and CDR2 is LQKENI. This CDR3 region has 12 residues. The DNA of the CDR3 is TGTGCCAGCTCACCTGTACGGGGAGGCTACACCTTC. Protein: CASSPVRGGYTF.